This T cell receptor beta chain was sequenced during a study of CD8+ T cells in alopecia areata. Background on the study: Those patients who were treated received oral tofacitinib, which was given at 5 to 10 mg twice daily for moderate-to-severe alopecia areata. General observations from the study: The study found TCR sharing across patients less clear than in mice, possibly for HLA reasons. Alphabeta T cells residing in normal skin are also sequenced in scalp samples.

The table lists this clone with a count of one. Its matching antigen is unknown. This CDR3 spans 13 amino acids. Germline V gene lookup returns CDR1 SNHLY and CDR2 FYNNEI. V lost 2 bases and J 6 bases, leaving 10 bases between the germline ends. Reverse transcribed after extraction, RNA yielded cDNA as the sequencing template. Sequencing was performed with immunoSEQ multiplex PCR; in TCRdb, only in-frame clones are kept and a portion is missing. This table has 150,000 or so clones, roughly 50% appearing once. PBMC-derived CD4+ and CD8+ T cells were sorted. The specimen was CD4+ T cells sorted from blood. V and J are TRBV2 and TRBJ1-1; D is possibly TRBD1 (5 bases). This receptor was taken from a human donor with alopecia areata. CDR3: CASSERRGPEAFF. In DNA form, the CDR3 reads TGTGCCAGCAGTGAAAGGCGGGGCCCTGAAGCTTTCTTT.